Following are 30 T cell receptor beta chains from one sample sequenced in a study of cytomegalovirus exposure and HLA in healthy donors. PCR used 60 Vbeta primers and 13 Jbeta primers. TCRdb keeps only in-frame clones here, not all; method: immunoSEQ multiplex PCR. The sample holds just over 150,000 clones; 70% to 90% are singletons and the top ten take roughly 2.1%. The material sequenced was PBMCs. Receptors were obtained from a man between 18 and 29 years old in good health and CMV-seropositive.

This clone came up a few times. V is TRBV16 and J is TRBJ1-2, with 9 bases matching TRBD1. V lost 4 bases and J lost 8; bases outside the gene matches: 11. Germline-derived CDR1 and CDR2 are KGHSY and FQNENV. The CDR3 contains 15 residues. Here the CDR3 DNA reads TGTGCCAGCAGCCGGTTGGGACAGGGCTCCGGAGGCTACACCTTC. Protein: CASSRLGQGSGGYTF.

The chain carries TRBV11-2 and TRBJ2-2; 7 nucleotides align to TRBD1. The CDR3 has 17 residues. CDR1 and CDR2 from the germline V gene are SGHAT and FQNNGV. Unmatched junction bases numbered 10, after V lost 5 bases and J lost 1 base. The CDR3 spells CASSPFLRGRNTGELFF. The CDR3 DNA follows: TGTGCCAGCAGCCCATTTCTAAGGGGGCGGAACACCGGGGAGCTGTTTTTT.

J is TRBJ1-1 and V is TRBV19; the D gene is possibly TRBD1 (5 bases). Deletions cut 10 bases from V and 3 bases from J, with 21 bases between. CDR3 length equals 15 residues. Per germline, CDR1 LNHDA and CDR2 SQIVND (reference sequence). The CDR3: CATKTGVGGDTEAFF. DNA of the CDR3: TGTGCCACCAAAACGGGGGTCGGGGGAGACACTGAAGCTTTCTTT.

The chain is built from TRBV13 and TRBJ1-2, with TRBD1 identical over 7 bases. V lost 5 bases, J lost 1 base, and 7 bases stayed unmatched. Germline-derived CDR1 and CDR2 are PRHDT and FYEKMQ (reference sequence). The CDR3 totals 15 residues. CDR3 nucleotides: TGTGCCAGCAGCGTAGACAGGGCAGTTAACTATGGCTACACCTTC. Translation gives CASSVDRAVNYGYTF.

This chain links TRBV7-9 with TRBJ1-3; no clear D gene. The CDR3 is made up of 12 amino acids. Germline CDR1 and CDR2: SEHNR and FQNEAQ (reference sequence). V was shortened by 1 base and J by 9 bases, with 7 bases between the two germline ends. The CDR3 DNA reads TGTGCCAGCAGCTTAGGAGTATCCACCATATATTTT. The encoded protein is CASSLGVSTIYF.

The chain combines TRBV5-4 with TRBJ2-5; 9 bases align to TRBD1. CDR1 SGHNT and CDR2 YYREEE come from the germline V gene (reference sequence). The length of the CDR3 is 15 residues. The junction had 8 bases not matched to a gene; V was cut back by 2 bases and J by 6 bases. In nucleotides, the CDR3 is TGTGCCAGCAGCTTCAGGGACAGGGCTGGAAAGACCCAGTACTTC. This gives the protein CASSFRDRAGKTQYF.

The chain couples TRBV20-1 to TRBJ1-2; D gene uncertain. CDR1 is DFQATT and CDR2 is SNEGSKA in the germline V gene (reference sequence). Trimming left V 3 bases short and J 7 bases short, with 9 bases between. This CDR3 has 11 residues. CDR3 loop: CSASRGAGYTF. In DNA form, the CDR3 reads TGCAGTGCTAGCAGAGGTGCTGGCTACACCTTC.

This clone came up once. The chain's CDR3 is CASTPTRDINQPQHF. CDR3 bases: TGTGCCAGCACTCCAACCCGGGACATCAATCAGCCCCAGCATTTT. The rearrangement uses TRBV2 and TRBJ1-5; a possible D gene is TRBD1 (6 bases). The CDR3 covers 15 residues. Germline V lookup: CDR1 SNHLY, CDR2 FYNNEI. V lost 7 bases, J lost 3 bases, and 16 bases lay in between. Combining the CDR3 with reference TRBV2 and TRBJ1-5 gives the whole variable domain EPEVTQTPSHQVTQMGQEVILRCVPISNHLYFYWYRQILGQKVEFLVSFYNNEISEKSEIFDDQFSVERPDGSNFTLKIRSTKLEDSAMYFCASTPTRDINQPQHFGDGTRLSIL.

The chain uses TRBV7-9 and TRBJ2-7; possibly TRBD1 for D (6 bases). The germline V and J ends were trimmed by 5 bases and 0 bases, with 11 bases remaining between them. There are 14 residues in the CDR3. Germline lookup yields CDR1 SEHNR and CDR2 FQNEAQ (reference sequence). In DNA form, the CDR3 reads TGTGCCAGCAGCAGGGGGACCGGCTCCTACGAGCAGTACTTC. Encoded protein: CASSRGTGSYEQYF.

This clone was counted a few times. J is TRBJ1-4 and V is TRBV19; TRBD1 aligns across 7 bases. J lost 0 bases, V lost 6 bases, and 10 bases had no gene match. The CDR3 is 17 residues long. CDR1 and CDR2 (germline): LNHDA, SQIVND (reference sequence). This chain's CDR3 is CASSSTGSGATNEKLFF. DNA of the CDR3: TGTGCCAGTAGCTCGACAGGGTCGGGTGCAACTAATGAAAAACTGTTTTTT.

The count of this clone is one. The gene calls are TRBV5-6 and TRBJ1-4; 7 bases map to TRBD1. Germline V gives CDR1 SGHDT, CDR2 YYEEEE. The CDR3 contains 14 residues. V shed 0 bases, J shed 8 bases, and the junction held 4 bases outside the gene matches. In DNA form, the CDR3 reads TGTGCCAGCAGCTTGGGGACAGGTCTGGAAAAACTGTTTTTT. Translated: CASSLGTGLEKLFF.

This chain uses TRBV7-9 with TRBJ2-2, with TRBD2 identical over 8 bases. After removal of 5 bases from V and 3 bases from J, the junction contained 5 bases not matched to a gene. This CDR3 spans 15 amino acids. Germline CDR1 and CDR2: SEHNR and FQNEAQ (reference sequence). CDR3 residues: CASSAGTRYTGELFF. CDR3 nucleotides: TGTGCCAGCAGCGCCGGGACTAGATACACCGGGGAGCTGTTTTTT.

The chain is built from TRBV6-5 and TRBJ1-2; D possibly corresponds to TRBD1 (6 bases). The CDR3 is made up of 14 amino acids. Trimming shortened V by 6 bases and J by 4 bases, and 15 bases separated the two germline ends. Germline values: CDR1 MNHEY, CDR2 SVGAGI. The CDR3 protein is CASRGGRTPYGYTF. Here the CDR3 DNA reads TGTGCCAGCAGGGGGGGGCGGACCCCCTATGGCTACACCTTC.

This clone was seen a single time. The genes are TRBV4-1 and TRBJ2-7, with D possibly being TRBD1 (5 bases). The CDR3 is 13 residues long. The germline V gene has CDR1 MGHRA and CDR2 YSYEKL. The germline V and J ends were trimmed by 3 bases and 5 bases, with 11 bases remaining between them. CDR3 DNA: TGCGCCAGCAGCCACCCAGGGTTCAACGAGCAGTACTTC. Translation: CASSHPGFNEQYF.

The chain employs TRBV5-1 and TRBJ2-1, with 8 bases that match TRBD2. Germline V gives CDR1 SGHRS, CDR2 YFSETQ. The CDR3 length is 15 residues. The V and J ends lost 7 bases and 0 bases, in that order; junction bases with no gene match: 6. The CDR3 DNA follows: TGCGCCAGCCGCCCCCGGGGGGGCTCCTACAATGAGCAGTTCTTC. Translating it yields CASRPRGGSYNEQFF.

The chain joins TRBV6-5 to TRBJ1-6; D remains ambiguous. The CDR3 loop spans 13 amino acids. Germline CDR1 reads MNHEY; CDR2 reads SVGAGI. Between the trimmed V and J ends, which lost 2 bases and 8 bases, there was a span of 7 bases. The CDR3 nucleotides are TGTGCCAGCAGTTACGACACTTATTCACCCCTCCACTTT. It translates to CASSYDTYSPLHF.

The CDR3 DNA reads as TGTGCCTGGAGTGGACAGGAGAATCAGCCCCAGCATTTT. The encoded protein is CAWSGQENQPQHF. The rearrangement uses TRBV30 and TRBJ1-5, with a weak D call TRBD1 (6 bases). Germline V gene lookup returns CDR1 GTSNPN and CDR2 SVGIG (reference sequence). There are 13 residues in the CDR3. V was pared by 1 base and J by 4 bases, with 8 bases between. Together with reference TRBV30 and TRBJ1-5, the CDR3 gives the full variable domain: SQTIHQWPATLVQPVGSPLSLECTVEGTSNPNLYWYRQAAGRGLQLLFYSVGIGQISSEVPQNLSASRPQDRQFILSSKKLLLSDSGFYLCAWSGQENQPQHFGDGTRLSIL.

This chain links TRBV25-1 with TRBJ2-5, with TRBD1 identical over 9 bases. The V and J ends lost 1 base and 2 bases, in that order; junction bases with no gene match: 2. The CDR3 is made up of 15 amino acids. Germline CDR1 reads MGHDK; CDR2 reads SYGVNS. Here the CDR3 reads CASSEWGTGQETQYF. The CDR3 DNA follows: TGTGCCAGCAGTGAATGGGGGACAGGGCAAGAGACCCAGTACTTC.

In this sample, this clone turned up a few times. The rearrangement joins TRBV6-6 to TRBJ1-1; perhaps TRBD1 as D (6 bases). The V end lost 2 bases, the J end lost 5 bases, and 18 bases lay between the germline ends. The CDR3 runs 16 residues. Germline V gene data show CDR1 as MNHNY and CDR2 as SVGAGI (reference sequence). CDR3 sequence: CASSYPPQGRMTEAFF. CDR3 DNA sequence: TGTGCCAGCAGTTACCCTCCACAGGGTAGGATGACTGAAGCTTTCTTT.

The V and J genes are TRBV9 and TRBJ2-3, with TRBD2 matching over 7 bases. The germline gives CDR1 SGDLS, CDR2 YYNGEE. The CDR3 runs to 17 residues. The V segment lost 5 bases and the J segment 2 bases; nucleotides outside the gene matches: 14. The CDR3 protein is CASSRTSGPGITDTQYF. In nucleotides, the CDR3 is TGTGCCAGCAGTAGGACTAGTGGCCCGGGGATCACAGATACGCAGTATTTT.

This clone was observed once. The chain joins TRBV7-3 to TRBJ2-5; 13 positions agree with TRBD2. The CDR3 sequence is 14 residues long. Germline CDR1 SGHTA, CDR2 FQGTGA. V lost 5 bases to trimming and J lost 13 bases; unmatched junction nucleotides: 10. CDR3 DNA: TGTGCCAGCAGCCCGAGGGGGACTAGCGGGGACCTGTACTTC. Protein product: CASSPRGTSGDLYF.

The rearrangement links TRBV14 to TRBJ1-1, with D possibly being TRBD1 (6 bases). Per the germline V gene, CDR1 is SGHDN and CDR2 is FVKESK. The CDR3 contains 16 residues. The V and J ends lost 0 bases and 4 bases respectively, with 15 bases between them. This chain's CDR3 is CASSQESYRVGTEAFF. Written as DNA, the CDR3 is TGTGCCAGCAGCCAAGAATCCTACAGGGTAGGCACTGAAGCTTTCTTT. Full variable domain (remainder filled in from reference TRBV14 and TRBJ1-1): EAGVTQFPSHSVIEKGQTVTLRCDPISGHDNLYWYRRVMGKEIKFLLHFVKESKQDESGMPNNRFLAERTGGTYSTLKVQPAELEDSGVYFCASSQESYRVGTEAFFGQGTRLTVV.

V gene TRBV7-9 combines with J gene TRBJ2-2, with D perhaps matching TRBD1 (6 bases). Germline CDR1 reads SEHNR; CDR2 reads FQNEAQ (reference sequence). Deletions cut 4 bases from V and 1 base from J, with 16 bases between. The CDR3 extends over 17 amino acids. This CDR3 reads CASSSNRAPENTGELFF. The CDR3 coding sequence is TGTGCCAGCAGCTCCAACAGGGCTCCAGAGAACACCGGGGAGCTGTTTTTT. Full variable domain (remainder filled in from reference TRBV7-9 and TRBJ2-2): DTGVSQNPRHKITKRGQNVTFRCDPISEHNRLYWYRQTLGQGPEFLTYFQNEAQLEKSRLLSDRFSAERPKGSFSTLEIQRTEQGDSAMYLCASSSNRAPENTGELFFGEGSRLTVL.

The chain is built from TRBV13 and TRBJ1-2, with TRBD1 identical over 7 bases. With 5 bases clipped from V and 4 bases from J, the junction kept 13 bases outside the gene matches. Per the germline V gene, CDR1 is PRHDT and CDR2 is FYEKMQ (reference sequence). The CDR3 contains 16 residues. The CDR3 nucleotides read TGTGCCAGCAGCCCTCCTGGACAGGTTTCAGGCTATGGCTACACCTTC. Amino acid sequence: CASSPPGQVSGYGYTF.

This clone has just one count. This rearrangement joins TRBV10-3 to TRBJ2-7; 10 nucleotides agree with TRBD1. This CDR3 contains 17 residues. With 4 bases clipped from V and 1 base from J, the junction kept 10 bases outside the gene matches. The germline V gene has CDR1 ENHRY and CDR2 SYGVKD. The CDR3 protein is CAISGPSDRGLSYEQYF. In DNA, the CDR3 is TGTGCCATCAGTGGCCCCTCGGACAGGGGGTTATCCTACGAGCAGTACTTC.

J is TRBJ2-2 and V is TRBV6-5; 8 nucleotides match TRBD1. This CDR3 spans 15 amino acids. V trimming: 7 bases; J trimming: 1 base; junction bases outside the gene matches: 5. The germline V gene has CDR1 MNHEY and CDR2 SVGAGI. Written as DNA, the CDR3 is TGTGCCAGCAACCCGACAGGGGAGAACACCGGGGAGCTGTTTTTT. Amino acids: CASNPTGENTGELFF.

This sequence joins TRBV19 and TRBJ2-5, with TRBD2 identical over 7 bases. With V trimmed by 5 bases and J by 2 bases, 5 bases remained unmatched. CDR1 is LNHDA and CDR2 is SQIVND in the germline V gene (reference sequence). CDR3 length: 14 residues. This CDR3 is CASSPRTRQETQYF. CDR3 bases: TGTGCCAGTAGTCCTAGGACTAGACAAGAGACCCAGTACTTC.

This clone was counted between two and nine times. This chain uses TRBV7-2 with TRBJ2-7; 8 bases align to TRBD2. CDR3 size: 16 residues. Germline V gene data show CDR1 as SGHTA and CDR2 as FQGNSA. The V gene end was trimmed by 3 bases and the J gene end by 0 bases; junction bases not matched to a gene: 7. The CDR3 DNA is TGTGCCAGCAGCTTTTACGGGGGGGGGAGCTCCTACGAGCAGTACTTC. Protein sequence: CASSFYGGGSSYEQYF.

V and J are TRBV29-1 and TRBJ1-1; tentatively, D is TRBD1 (5 bases). Trimming took off 3 bases at V and 7 bases at J, with 9 bases between the two ends. The CDR3 length is 11 residues. Per the germline V gene, CDR1 is SQVTM and CDR2 is ANQGSEA. In DNA, the CDR3 is TGCAGCGTTGAGGGGCAGTTTGAAGCTTTCTTT. Its translation: CSVEGQFEAFF. The entire variable domain, with the rest obtained from reference TRBV29-1 and TRBJ1-1, is as follows: SAVISQKPSRDICQRGTSLTIQCQVDSQVTMMFWYRQQPGQSLTLIATANQGSEATYESGFVIDKFPISRPNLTFSTLTVSNMSPEDSSIYLCSVEGQFEAFFGQGTRLTVV.

This chain links TRBV6-5 with TRBJ2-2; D possibly corresponds to TRBD2 (7 bases). V lost 0 bases to trimming and J lost 6 bases, with 11 bases between them. CDR3 size: 15 residues. Germline values: CDR1 MNHEY, CDR2 SVGAGI. The CDR3 reads CASSYSPGGAGELFF. CDR3 DNA: TGTGCCAGCAGTTACTCGCCGGGGGGCGCCGGGGAGCTGTTTTTT.